The 18 T cell receptor beta chains given below trace back to one sample, sequenced in a study of blood T cells in healthy people across ages. Through a sample-barcoded 5' primer and a J-beta primer mix, a second PCR was run for roughly 6 to 12 cycles. TCRdb analysed the 5' RACE reads with MiXCR anew, one entry per CDR3 protein. In the table there are 1.5 million to 2 million distinct CDR3 sequences, 25% to 30% of which are singletons. What was sequenced was blood. The receptors shown here come from a woman between 25 and 40 years old in good health.

There are many counts of this clonotype. The chain joins TRBV10-3 to TRBJ1-2, with TRBD1 matching 9 bases. Trimming took 3 bases from V and 6 from J; bases not matched to a gene: 5. Germline values: CDR1 ENHRY, CDR2 SYGVKD. This CDR3 has 14 residues. DNA for the CDR3: TGTGCCATCAGTGAAAACGACAGGGGGGATGGCTACACCTTC. It specifies CAISENDRGDGYTF.

The chain recombines TRBV4-2 with TRBJ2-7, with D possibly matching TRBD2 (5 bases). CDR1 LGHNA and CDR2 YNFKEQ come from the germline V gene. Trimming removed 0 bases from V and 3 bases from J, with 9 bases in between. The CDR3 has 14 residues. This CDR3 reads CASSQEFGVYEQYF. The DNA of the CDR3 is TGTGCCAGCAGCCAAGAGTTCGGGGTCTACGAGCAGTACTTC.

The DNA for the CDR3 is TGCGCCAGCAGCAACCGACCTCAGGGACTAGCGGGCAAGGCGGGAGATACGCAGTATTTT. Amino acid sequence: CASSNRPQGLAGKAGDTQYF. The V and J genes are TRBV5-1 and TRBJ2-3, with 12 bases identical to TRBD2. Losses at the gene ends were 4 bases for V and 5 bases for J; bases not matched to a gene: 20. This CDR3 region has 20 residues. CDR1 and CDR2 from the germline V gene are SGHRS and YFSETQ. Combining the CDR3 with reference TRBV5-1 and TRBJ2-3 gives the whole variable domain KAGVTQTPRYLIKTRGQQVTLSCSPISGHRSVSWYQQTPGQGLQFLFEYFSETQRNKGNFPGRFSGRQFSNSRSEMNVSTLELGDSALYLCASSNRPQGLAGKAGDTQYFGPGTRLTVL.

The gene calls are TRBV4-1 and TRBJ2-7, with D possibly matching TRBD1 (6 bases). The closer fit of TRBJ2-5 to the DNA end suggests the J call may be wrong. The length of the CDR3 is 17 residues. Germline V gene lookup returns CDR1 MGHRA and CDR2 YSYEKL. CDR3 nucleotide sequence: TGCGCCAGCAGCCAAGGCCCCCTGGACAGACTACAAGAGACCCAGTACTTC. Protein sequence: CASSQGPLDRLQETQYF.

This clonotype was counted ten times or more. V and J are TRBV7-6 and TRBJ2-7; a possible D gene is TRBD1 (6 bases). The CDR3 contains 15 residues. CDR1 SGHVS and CDR2 FNYEAQ come from the germline V gene. Trimming cost V 1 base and J 1 base, with 11 bases left between them. CDR3 DNA sequence: TGTGCCAGCAGCTTAGATGACGGACAGTCCTACGAGCAGTACTTC. It is translated as CASSLDDGQSYEQYF.

This clonotype occurred a few times. The chain uses TRBV20-1 and TRBJ2-3, with TRBD1 as a possible D gene (5 bases). CDR1 is DFQATT and CDR2 is SNEGSKA in the germline V gene (reference sequence). V lost 0 bases and J 0 bases, leaving 10 bases between the germline ends. The CDR3 covers 15 residues. CDR3 nucleotide sequence: TGCAGTGCTAGAGATCGACAGTTTAGCACAGATACGCAGTATTTT. The encoded protein is CSARDRQFSTDTQYF.

About this clonotype itself: Possible read error: a much larger clone is one base away. The V and J genes are TRBV7-2 and TRBJ2-3; a possible D gene is TRBD2 (5 bases). Germline CDR1 reads SGHTA; CDR2 reads FQGNSA. The CDR3 contains 15 residues. The CDR3 region is CAGSLGLGSTDTQYF. For the CDR3, the DNA is TGTGCCGGCAGCTTAGGACTGGGAAGCACAGATACGCAGTATTTT.

This clonotype was recorded a few times. V and J are TRBV30 and TRBJ2-1; D remains unclear. The CDR3 covers 12 residues. V lost 3 bases to trimming and J lost 1 base, with 4 bases between them. CDR1 is GTSNPN and CDR2 is SVGIG in the germline V gene (reference sequence). CDR3 amino acids: CAWRDSYNEQFF. The CDR3 coding sequence is TGTGCCTGGAGGGATTCCTACAATGAGCAGTTCTTC.

This clonotype was seen more than once but under ten times. V usage is TRBV12-3 or TRBV12-4 and J usage is TRBJ2-1; TRBD2 matches 8 bases. With V trimmed by 6 bases and J by 1 base, 8 bases remained unmatched. The CDR3 consists of 16 residues. For the CDR3, the DNA is TGTGCCAGCAGGACCGGGGGGGCGAGTTCCTACAATGAGCAGTTCTTC. Its translation is CASRTGGASSYNEQFF.

V gene TRBV25-1 combines with J gene TRBJ2-1; 8 bases agree with TRBD1. Germline V gene data show CDR1 as MGHDK and CDR2 as SYGVNS. The CDR3 contains 14 residues. V shed 4 bases, J shed 10 bases, and the junction held 9 bases outside the gene matches. The CDR3 DNA reads TGTGCCAGCAGTGCGGGACAGGCTCGCAACGAGCAGTTCTTC. This gives the protein CASSAGQARNEQFF.

Remarks on this clonotype: The junction does not match germline at one end; this may be a read error. The CDR3 sequence: CVSSLAGDSISQETQYF. CDR3 nucleotide sequence: TGCGTCAGCAGCTTGGCCGGTGACTCGATCAGCCAAGAGACCCAGTACTTC. The V gene is TRBV5-1, the J gene TRBJ2-5; no firm D call. The CDR3 length is 17 residues. CDR1 and CDR2 (germline): SGHRS, YFSETQ.

This clonotype showed up many times. The chain joins TRBV27 to TRBJ1-2; D not certain. CDR1 is MNHEY, CDR2 SMNVEV, per germline (reference sequence). Trimming took 6 bases from V and 2 from J, leaving 10 bases between them. This CDR3 region has 13 residues. The chain's CDR3 is CASSPKPNYGYTF. The DNA of the CDR3 is TGTGCCAGCAGCCCCAAGCCCAACTATGGCTACACCTTC.

The rearrangement links TRBV2 to TRBJ2-7; 7 nucleotides align to TRBD1. The CDR3 contains 16 residues. Germline-derived CDR1 and CDR2 are SNHLY and FYNNEI. V was pared by 6 bases and J by 7 bases, with 18 bases of the junction left unmatched. The CDR3 DNA sequence: TGTGCCAGCAGGGACGGACAGGTGACCTTCTACAATGAGCAGTACTTC. This sequence encodes CASRDGQVTFYNEQYF.

Comments on this clonotype: One end of the junction fails to match germline, which may point to a read error. This rearrangement joins TRBV12-3 or TRBV12-4 to TRBJ2-5; no reliable D call. The length of the CDR3 is 13 residues. The CDR3 loop is CASSLGSMETHYF. The CDR3 DNA reads TGTGCCAGCAGTTTGGGCAGTATGGAGACCCACTACTTC.

The rearrangement joins TRBV12-3 or TRBV12-4 to TRBJ1-4, with D possibly being TRBD1 (5 bases). V was cut by 6 bases and J by 12 bases, with 20 bases left in between. The CDR3 has 14 amino acids. This CDR3 is CASSPRDRGMELFF. Here the CDR3 DNA reads TGTGCCAGCAGCCCCAGGGACCGAGGGATGGAACTGTTTTTT.

This clonotype was recorded at least ten times. The chain links TRBV10-3 to TRBJ2-7; TRBD1 matches 7 bases. The germline gives CDR1 ENHRY, CDR2 SYGVKD. The CDR3 has 12 amino acids. The V segment lost 8 bases and the J segment 5 bases; nucleotides outside the gene matches: 6. CDR3 sequence reads: CAIRDSTDEQYF. The CDR3 bases are TGTGCCATCCGGGACAGTACGGACGAGCAGTACTTC.

On this clonotype itself: Being one base from a much bigger clone, this may be a read error. The chain employs TRBV10-3 and TRBJ2-5; TRBD2 might be the D (5 bases). The better agreement between TRBJ2-7 and the DNA end casts doubt on the J call. The CDR3 runs 13 residues. Germline CDR1 and CDR2: ENHRY and SYGVKD. The CDR3 here is CAITGSGAYEQYF. DNA of the CDR3: TGTGCCATCACTGGGAGTGGGGCCTACGAGCAGTACTTC.

This clonotype was detected a few times. The CDR3 protein is CASRALESVGELFF. In nucleotides, the CDR3 is TGTGCCTCTCGGGCACTAGAATCGGTCGGGGAGCTGTTTTTT. This sequence joins TRBV6-5 and TRBJ2-2; tentatively, D is TRBD2 (5 bases). Trimming removed 11 bases from V and 7 bases from J, with 20 bases in between. The CDR3 has 14 amino acids. CDR1 and CDR2 (germline): MNHEY, SVGAGI.